This T cell receptor (beta chain) was identified during a study of cytomegalovirus exposure and HLA in healthy donors. The study, taken as a whole, reports: In a later analysis, HLA-C alleles had the fewest associated TCRs, DRB1 alleles the most.

As regards this clone: Antigen unknown.

PCR primers comprised 60 Vbeta and 13 Jbeta primers. Sequencing was performed with immunoSEQ multiplex PCR; in TCRdb, only in-frame clones are kept and a portion is missing. Of about 160,000 clones listed, 75% to 85% are singletons. The source of this sequence is a male donor in good health and CMV-seropositive. The specimen sequenced was PBMCs.

CDR3 loop: CASSPRGEVAQYF. The CDR3 region has the DNA TGTGCCAGCAGCCCTCGCGGCGAAGTTGCCCAGTACTTC. The chain links TRBV9 to TRBJ2-5; no clear D. Germline assignment: CDR1 SGDLS and CDR2 YYNGEE. Trimming removed 4 bases at V and 9 bases at J, with 16 bases between. The CDR3 is 13 residues long.